This TCR beta chain was recorded in a study of technical replicates of blood from several donors. The data were produced by immunoSEQ multiplex PCR, yet TCRdb's version contains in-frame clones alone and is incomplete. This sample yields approximately 65,000 clones, of which approximately 86% are seen a single time; approximately 4.8% belongs to the top ten. Per germline, CDR1 SGHTA and CDR2 FQGNSA. Trimming shortened V by 1 base and J by 6 bases, and 7 bases separated the two germline ends. CDR3 length: 12 amino acids. This TCR was recovered from a human donor in good health. Some clones in this sample may be carry-over from other donors' samples. The chain couples TRBV7-2 to TRBJ2-7; D unclear. The specimen was PBMCs. The CDR3 region has the DNA TGTGCCAGCAGCTTAGTGCAGTTCGAGCAGTACTTC. Translated: CASSLVQFEQYF. The full variable domain, with the rest looked up from reference TRBV7-2 and TRBJ2-7, is GAGVSQSPSNKVTEKGKDVELRCDPISGHTALYWYRQSLGQGLEFLIYFQGNSAPDKSGLPSDRFSAERTGGSVSTLTIQRTQQEDSAVYLCASSLVQFEQYFGPGTRLTVT.